The 9 T cell receptor beta chains below all came from one sample that was sequenced in a study of CD8+CD57+ T cells in acquired aplastic anemia. Genomic DNA was employed as the template in profiling TCR beta VDJ and CDR3. TCRdb passed the reads through MiXCR, listing each CDR3 protein once. The repertoire holds some 130,000 distinct CDR3 sequences, roughly 40% seen once, with around 8.4% in the top ten. Sequenced material: sorted CD4+, CD8+, or CD8+CD57+ T cells (not recorded which) from PBMCs. Receptors originate from a human donor in good health, serving as a control.

V and J are TRBV7-2 and TRBJ2-7; tentative D call: TRBD2 (7 bases). Germline assignment: CDR1 SGHTA and CDR2 FQGNSA. This CDR3 contains 13 residues. V was shortened by 7 bases and J by 12 bases, with 22 bases between the two germline ends. CDR3 in amino acids: CASTSGGLGFLYF. The DNA for the CDR3 is TGTGCCAGCACCTCCGGGGGGCTGGGGTTTCTGTACTTC. The full variable domain, with the rest looked up from reference TRBV7-2 and TRBJ2-7, is GAGVSQSPSNKVTEKGKDVELRCDPISGHTALYWYRQSLGQGLEFLIYFQGNSAPDKSGLPSDRFSAERTGGSVSTLTIQRTQQEDSAVYLCASTSGGLGFLYFGPGTRLTVT.

As concerns this clonotype: A much larger clone differs by one base, so this may be a read error. V is TRBV6-5 and J is TRBJ2-7; TRBD2 is a possible D gene (5 bases). CDR1 is MNHEY and CDR2 is SVGAGI in the germline V gene. CDR3 length equals 15 residues. The DNA of the CDR3 is TGTGCCAGCAGTTACTCTGGAGGAGAAACCTACGAGCGGTACTTC. Translating gives CASSYSGGETYERYF.

CDR3 DNA: TGTGCCACCAGCAACAATAGGGATCAGCCCCAGCATTTT. Encoded protein: CATSNNRDQPQHF. V is TRBV15 and J is TRBJ1-5; D uncertain. V shed 4 bases and J shed 5 bases, with 9 bases lying between them. Germline lookup yields CDR1 LNHNV and CDR2 YYDKDF (reference sequence). The CDR3 has 13 amino acids.

This clonotype was recorded many times. The rearrangement uses TRBV6-1 and TRBJ1-2, with 10 bases that match TRBD1. Germline CDR1 and CDR2: MNHNS and SASEGT. The trim removed 8 bases at V and 0 bases at J, leaving 3 bases unmatched. This CDR3 has 14 residues. CDR3 loop: CASAGTGANYGYTF. The CDR3 DNA reads TGTGCCAGCGCCGGGACAGGGGCTAACTATGGCTACACCTTC.

For this clonotype: A much larger clone differs by one base, so this may be a read error. This CDR3 fails to terminate in the conserved phenylalanine or tryptophan, so it likely reflects a read error. The chain employs TRBV5-6 and TRBJ2-5, with 9 bases lining up with TRBD2. Germline CDR1 and CDR2: SGHDT and YYEEEE. The trim removed 4 bases at V and 3 bases at J, leaving 7 bases unmatched. The CDR3 has 15 residues. DNA for the CDR3: TGTGCCAGCAGCGGAGTGGCTAGCGGGGAAGAGACCCAGTACTCC. Translation: CASSGVASGEETQYS.

V gene TRBV19 combines with J gene TRBJ2-7; 10 nucleotides line up with TRBD1. V shed 7 bases, J shed 4 bases, and the junction held 4 bases outside the gene matches. The CDR3 contains 13 residues. Germline CDR1 reads LNHDA; CDR2 reads SQIVND (reference sequence). The CDR3 DNA follows: TGTGCCAGTACCCGGACAGGGGGATACGAGCAGTACTTC. Translation gives CASTRTGGYEQYF.

The sample holds many counts of this clonotype. V is TRBV6-6 and J is TRBJ2-5; D not resolved. This CDR3 spans 14 amino acids. Germline assignment: CDR1 MNHNY and CDR2 SVGAGI (reference sequence). V was clipped by 2 bases and J by 1 base, with 8 bases between them. CDR3 region: CASSYGQVQETQYF. The CDR3 DNA reads TGTGCCAGCAGTTACGGGCAGGTCCAAGAGACCCAGTACTTC.

This clonotype was seen only a few times. CDR3 loop: CASSRSDRDRSFNYGYTF. Written as DNA, the CDR3 is TGTGCCAGCAGCCGAAGCGACCGGGACAGATCCTTTAACTATGGCTACACCTTC. This chain links TRBV3-1 with TRBJ1-2; 7 bases fit TRBD1. Germline trimming cut 4 bases from V and 1 base from J; bases unmatched to any gene: 15. This CDR3 is 18 amino acids long. CDR1 LGHDT and CDR2 YNNKEL come from the germline V gene (reference sequence).

Turning to this clonotype: This clone may be a read error of a much larger clone one base away. This chain uses TRBV6-1 with TRBJ2-1; unclear D gene. V lost 6 bases, J lost 7 bases, and 16 bases lay in between. Germline-derived CDR1 and CDR2 are MNHNS and SASEGT. The CDR3 has 14 amino acids. The CDR3 bases are TGTGCCAGCAGGCCCAGGTGGAGTGGGAATGAGCAGTTCTTC. Residues: CASRPRWSGNEQFF.